The source of this T cell receptor beta chain is a study of T cell repertoires in cytomegalovirus infection. Study information: Recently described HLA-C-restricted plus well-studied HLA-B-restricted CMV epitopes were used. Carrying CMV and the relevant HLA type showed in public TCR beta signatures. Study results and caveats: HLA-C-restricted CMV-specific TCR beta clonotypes were dominant in the ex vivo response. Individuals carrying CMV plus the relevant HLA were identified by cumulative frequency of public TCR beta families.

This clonotype turned up a few times. Its specificity is unknown. The CDR3 runs 14 residues. With 3 bases removed from V and 4 bases from J, the gap between germline ends came to 13 bases. The germline V gene encodes CDR1 SGHAT and CDR2 FQNNGV. A single record per CDR3 protein comes from TCRdb applying MiXCR to the reads. The repertoire holds 100,000 to 150,000 distinct CDR3 sequences, with about 31% as singletons. The sequences come from CD8+ T cells from cultured PBMCs, collected from culture after CMV antigen stimulation. The gene calls are TRBV11-2 and TRBJ2-7; weak D call: TRBD1 (6 bases). The sequence derives from a human donor in good health (CMV status not recorded). Some clones in this sample may be carry-over from other donors' samples. CDR3 residues: CASSFRAGVYEQYF. CDR3 bases: TGTGCCAGCAGCTTTCGAGCAGGGGTGTACGAGCAGTACTTC.